This passage covers 20 T cell receptor beta chains from one sample sequenced in a study of T cell responses to AZD1222 COVID-19 vaccine. Some clones are missing from TCRdb's copy, which holds only in-frame ones; the method was immunoSEQ multiplex PCR. Of about 140,000 clones listed, around 89% were seen once; the top ten hold about 4.5%. Sequences were derived from peripheral blood, sampled on day 0 of AZD1222 vaccination. These TCRs come from an adult in good health.

The rearrangement uses TRBV6-6 and TRBJ2-1; 10 bases are a match to TRBD2. V was clipped by 5 bases and J by 0 bases; unmatched bases: 7. The germline V gene encodes CDR1 MNHNY and CDR2 SVGAGI (reference sequence). The CDR3 contains 17 residues. The CDR3 loop is CASSPGTSESSYNEQFF. The CDR3 DNA is TGTGCCAGCAGTCCTGGGACTAGCGAGAGCTCCTACAATGAGCAGTTCTTC.

The chain couples TRBV11-3 to TRBJ2-1; 9 bases match TRBD2. V lost 5 bases, J lost 12 bases, and 11 bases stayed unmatched. CDR3 length: 14 residues. The germline V gene encodes CDR1 SGHNT and CDR2 YENEEA. The CDR3 region has the DNA TGTGCCAGCAGCCGCGGGGGGGTAGGTTATGTGCAGTTCTTC. Translating it yields CASSRGGVGYVQFF.

The chain joins TRBV6-1 to TRBJ1-5, with 7 bases matching TRBD1. CDR3 length: 15 amino acids. Per germline, CDR1 MNHNS and CDR2 SASEGT. V lost 1 base and J lost 3; bases outside the gene matches: 3. In nucleotides, the CDR3 is TGTGCCAGCAGTGAAGACAGGGGTGTCAATCAGCCCCAGCATTTT. It yields the protein CASSEDRGVNQPQHF.

V is TRBV12-3 or TRBV12-4 and J is TRBJ1-1; TRBD1 might be the D (5 bases). CDR3 length: 12 amino acids. Between the trimmed V and J ends, which lost 6 bases and 2 bases, there was a span of 7 bases. CDR3 nucleotides: TGTGCCAGCAGGGACACAAACACTGAAGCTTTCTTT. Its protein product is CASRDTNTEAFF.

The rearrangement links TRBV27 to TRBJ2-1; D possibly corresponds to TRBD1 (6 bases). CDR3 length: 13 residues. V shed 2 bases and J shed 12 bases, with 14 bases lying between them. The germline V gene has CDR1 MNHEY and CDR2 SMNVEV (reference sequence). This CDR3 is CASSLAQGLGQFF. CDR3 in DNA: TGTGCCAGCAGTTTAGCACAGGGTCTCGGGCAGTTCTTC.

The rearrangement uses TRBV3-1 (or the pseudogene TRBV3-2) and TRBJ2-1; 11 bases fit TRBD2. Germline lookup yields CDR1 LGHDT and CDR2 YNNKEL (reference sequence). This CDR3 is built from 15 residues. After removal of 1 base from V and 6 bases from J, the junction contained 2 bases not matched to a gene. CDR3 DNA: TGTGCCAGCAGCCAAGGACTAGCGGGGCCCAATGAGCAGTTCTTC. Translated: CASSQGLAGPNEQFF.

This clone was seen more than once but under ten times. This chain links TRBV4-2 with TRBJ1-1; 9 bases fit TRBD1. V lost 0 bases, J lost 5 bases, and 4 bases stayed unmatched. Germline V gives CDR1 LGHNA, CDR2 YNFKEQ. CDR3 length: 15 residues. The chain's CDR3 is CASSQEGTGSTEAFF. CDR3 sequence (DNA): TGTGCCAGCAGCCAAGAAGGGACAGGGAGTACTGAAGCTTTCTTT.

The chain carries TRBV25-1 and TRBJ1-1; 7 bases fit TRBD1. The CDR3 sequence is 13 residues long. With V trimmed by 8 bases and J by 2 bases, 5 bases remained unmatched. The V gene's germline CDR1 is MGHDK and CDR2 SYGVNS. This chain's CDR3 is CASLGQSNTEAFF. The CDR3 DNA reads as TGTGCCAGCTTGGGACAGAGCAACACTGAAGCTTTCTTT.

The CDR3 loop reads CASSGNGNTIYF. The CDR3 DNA reads TGTGCCAGCAGTGGTAATGGAAACACCATATATTTT. The J gene is TRBJ1-3, the V gene TRBV9; D gene unclear. CDR1 and CDR2 (germline): SGDLS, YYNGEE. This CDR3 has 12 residues. V gave up 5 bases and J gave up 3 bases, with 6 bases separating them.

This chain uses TRBV28 with TRBJ2-2; D could derive from TRBD1 or TRBD2 (5 bases each). This CDR3 comprises 16 residues. Germline CDR1 MDHEN, CDR2 SYDVKM. Trimming shortened V by 5 bases and J by 5 bases, and 18 bases separated the two germline ends. The CDR3 here is CASSLTTGTLTGELFF. CDR3 nucleotides: TGTGCCAGCAGTCTCACAACCGGGACCTTGACCGGGGAGCTGTTTTTT.

The chain joins TRBV29-1 to TRBJ2-1; tentatively, D is TRBD1 (5 bases). V dropped 6 bases and J dropped 5 bases, with 26 bases sitting between them. This CDR3 region has 17 residues. CDR1 and CDR2 from the germline V gene are SQVTM and ANQGSEA. The CDR3 bases are TGCAGCGTCGCCAAGCCCGTGGCAGGGCCCTTTCACAATGAGCAGTTCTTC. Translating it yields CSVAKPVAGPFHNEQFF.

The rearrangement uses TRBV18 and TRBJ1-4; TRBD1 agrees at 7 bases. Trimming took 4 bases from V and 2 from J; bases not matched to a gene: 4. There are 15 residues in the CDR3. Germline CDR1 is KGHSH and CDR2 is LQKENI. The CDR3 is CASSLQTGTNEKLFF. The CDR3 DNA sequence: TGTGCCAGCTCACTACAGACAGGGACTAATGAAAAACTGTTTTTT.

The chain uses TRBV24-1 and TRBJ2-3; D is ambiguous. The V and J ends lost 7 bases and 1 base respectively, with 8 bases between them. Germline CDR1 KGHDR, CDR2 SFDVKD. CDR3 length equals 13 residues. CDR3: CATRGLGTDTQYF. CDR3 sequence (DNA): TGTGCCACCAGAGGGTTGGGCACAGATACGCAGTATTTT.

The chain combines TRBV4-1 with TRBJ1-2, with D maybe TRBD1 (6 bases). Per the germline V gene, CDR1 is MGHRA and CDR2 is YSYEKL. The V end lost 1 base, the J end lost 4 bases, and 13 bases lay between the germline ends. There are 15 residues in the CDR3. As DNA, the CDR3 is TGCGCCAGCAGCCAAGTTATAGGGGGAGGCTATGGCTACACCTTC. This encodes CASSQVIGGGYGYTF.

This clone was found a few times. V and J are TRBV28 and TRBJ2-7; the D is unclear. CDR1 and CDR2 (germline): MDHEN, SYDVKM. The ends were cut back, 5 bases at V and 2 bases at J, with 13 bases in the middle. The CDR3 has 14 residues. The CDR3 protein is CASSSLRLTYEQYF. The DNA for the CDR3 is TGTGCCAGCAGTAGTTTACGCCTTACCTACGAGCAGTACTTC.

The V gene is TRBV7-8, the J gene TRBJ2-3; D is possibly TRBD2 (6 bases). The CDR3 totals 16 residues. V lost 3 bases and J lost 0, with 13 bases in between. CDR1 and CDR2 from the germline V gene are SGHVS and FQNEAQ. The CDR3 DNA reads TGTGCCAGCAGCTTGGGCACCGGGACTAGCACAGATACGCAGTATTTT. Protein sequence: CASSLGTGTSTDTQYF. The full variable domain, with the rest looked up from reference TRBV7-8 and TRBJ2-3, is GAGVSQSPRYKVAKRGQDVALRCDPISGHVSLFWYQQALGQGPEFLTYFQNEAQLDKSGLPSDRFFAERPEGSVSTLKIQRTQQEDSAVYLCASSLGTGTSTDTQYFGPGTRLTVL.

V is TRBV19 and J is TRBJ1-2; a weak D match, TRBD1 (6 bases). This CDR3 contains 13 residues. CDR1 and CDR2 (germline): LNHDA, SQIVND (reference sequence). The V and J ends lost 6 bases and 7 bases respectively, with 15 bases between them. The CDR3 sequence: CASSRRLGAGYTF. CDR3 sequence (DNA): TGTGCCAGTAGCCGTAGGTTGGGGGCTGGCTACACCTTC.

The CDR3, as DNA: TGTGCCAGCAGCGCGTGGTTAGCGGGAGGCCAAGAGACCCAGTACTTC. This encodes CASSAWLAGGQETQYF. J is TRBJ2-5 and V is TRBV2; 10 bases fit TRBD2. CDR3 length: 16 amino acids. V lost 6 bases to trimming and J lost 1 base; unmatched junction nucleotides: 8. Germline CDR1 reads SNHLY; CDR2 reads FYNNEI.

V and J are TRBV7-9 and TRBJ1-5; the D is unclear. The CDR3 consists of 14 residues. The germline CDR1 and CDR2 sequences are SEHNR and FQNEAQ (reference sequence). The V and J ends lost 8 bases and 0 bases respectively, with 11 bases between them. CDR3 coding DNA: TGTGCCAGCTCGGGCCCCTATAGCAATCAGCCCCAGCATTTT. This sequence encodes CASSGPYSNQPQHF.

The chain recombines TRBV15 with TRBJ1-4; D gene ambiguous. The CDR3 runs 14 residues. The germline gives CDR1 LNHNV, CDR2 YYDKDF (reference sequence). The ends were cut back, 0 bases at V and 4 bases at J, with 6 bases in the middle. The CDR3 DNA sequence: TGTGCCACCAGCAGAGATCATAGTAATGAAAAACTGTTTTTT. Protein product: CATSRDHSNEKLFF.